Sequencing of this T cell receptor (beta chain) was carried out in a study of T cells expressing NK-cell markers. Looking at the study overall: Source material for TCR beta repertoires consisted of sorted CD3+CD56+NKG2C+, CD3+CD56+NKG2C- and CD3+CD56-NKG2C+ T cells. Study observations and caveats: Over 5 donors had dominant NKG2C+ clonotypes that comprised roughly 1.0-7.5% of their CD8+ T cells. A few donors showed these clonotypes also leading the CD3+CD56-NKG2C+ fraction.

5'RACE template switching built TCR beta cDNA with unique molecular identifiers. TCRdb re-called the 5' RACE reads and shows each CDR3 protein once, DNA omitted. In total, the table holds a few hundred thousand distinct CDR3 sequences. In the case of this clonotype: Its specificity is not known.

The germline CDR1 and CDR2 sequences are MNHEY and SVGAGI. The CDR3 has 18 residues. The sample was blood T cells: a sorted CD56 or NKG2C T cell subset, CD4+ or CD8+ T cells, or bulk PBMC T cells (not recorded which). V usage is TRBV6-5 and J usage is TRBJ2-3; TCRdb names TRBD1, which stays unverified in the absence of DNA. This receptor was identified in a man aged 18-75 years in good health. This CDR3 reads CASSSGTGILVGTDTQYF.